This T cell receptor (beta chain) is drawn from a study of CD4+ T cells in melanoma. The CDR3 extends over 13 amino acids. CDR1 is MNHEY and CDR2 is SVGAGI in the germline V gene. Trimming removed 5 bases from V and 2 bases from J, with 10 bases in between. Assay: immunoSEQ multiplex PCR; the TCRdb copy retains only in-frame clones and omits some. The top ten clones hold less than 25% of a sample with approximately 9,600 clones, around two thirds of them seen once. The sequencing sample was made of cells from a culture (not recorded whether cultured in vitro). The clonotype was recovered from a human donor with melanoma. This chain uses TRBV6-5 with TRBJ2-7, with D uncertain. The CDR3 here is CASSPSRPYEQYF. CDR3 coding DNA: TGTGCCAGCAGTCCCAGTCGTCCCTACGAGCAGTACTTC.